One sample yielded the 17 T cell receptor beta chains listed below, sequenced in a study of T-cell memory formation after mild COVID-19. TCRdb re-called the 5' RACE reads with MiXCR, one entry per CDR3 protein. Here the sample spans 550,000 to 650,000 distinct CDR3 sequences, 17% being singletons. The sequenced sample consisted of PBMCs or a T cell subset sorted from them (not recorded which). The source of these receptors is an adult woman who had mild COVID-19 (a few samples of this study predate the infection). Cell type and time point are not known.

This clonotype was counted once. This chain joins TRBV3-1 and TRBJ2-5; D remains ambiguous. Trimming left V 0 bases short and J 7 bases short, with 6 bases between. This CDR3 comprises 12 residues. Germline-derived CDR1 and CDR2 are LGHDT and YNNKEL (reference sequence). As DNA, the CDR3 is TGTGCCAGCAGCCAAGAGTCTAGGACCCAGTACTTC. Amino acids: CASSQESRTQYF.

This clonotype appeared a few times. V is TRBV7-8 and J is TRBJ1-2, with D tentatively TRBD1 (6 bases). In germline, CDR1 is SGHVS, CDR2 FQNEAQ. This CDR3 is built from 15 residues. V was pared by 5 bases and J by 3 bases, with 16 bases between. The CDR3 spells CASSPRGGTYYGYTF. CDR3 nucleotide sequence: TGTGCCAGCAGCCCTCGGGGAGGGACATACTATGGCTACACCTTC.

The CDR3 DNA reads TGTGCCAGCAGTGGCCAGGGACAGGGGGCCCACGAGCAGTACTTC. This gives the protein CASSGQGQGAHEQYF. The chain links TRBV25-1 to TRBJ2-7; 12 bases fit TRBD1. From germline, CDR1 is MGHDK and CDR2 SYGVNS. Trimming removed 4 bases from V and 5 bases from J; junction bases left unmatched: 6. The CDR3 is 15 amino acids.

This clonotype appeared a few times. The chain uses TRBV4-1 and TRBJ2-7; possibly TRBD1 for D (5 bases). CDR1 and CDR2 from the germline V gene are MGHRA and YSYEKL. This CDR3 has 15 amino acids. V was shortened by 5 bases and J by 4 bases, with 18 bases between the two germline ends. CDR3 residues: CASSFRPGPGYEQYF. DNA for the CDR3: TGCGCCAGCAGCTTTAGGCCCGGGCCAGGGTACGAGCAGTACTTC.

The chain is built from TRBV24-1 and TRBJ2-7; TRBD1 matches at 8 bases. V shed 5 bases and J 0 bases; nucleotides not matched to a gene: 5. Germline V CDR1 and CDR2: KGHDR, SFDVKD. CDR3 size: 15 residues. The CDR3 nucleotides are TGTGCCACCAGTGGTCGACAGGGGAGCTCCTACGAGCAGTACTTC. The encoded protein is CATSGRQGSSYEQYF.

This clonotype has a handful of counts. The J gene is TRBJ2-3, the V gene TRBV7-7; D is possibly TRBD1 (6 bases). This CDR3 has 14 residues. CDR1 and CDR2 from the germline V gene are SSHAT and FNYEAQ (reference sequence). V was pared by 2 bases and J by 4 bases, with 10 bases between. The CDR3 nucleotides read TGTGCCAGCAGCTTATTTCAGGGGTCAGATACGCAGTATTTT. Translation: CASSLFQGSDTQYF. Looking up the rest from reference TRBV7-7 and TRBJ2-3 gives the full variable domain: GAGVSQSPRYKVTKRGQDVTLRCDPISSHATLYWYQQALGQGPEFLTYFNYEAQPDKSGLPSDRFSAERPEGSISTLTIQRTEQRDSAMYRCASSLFQGSDTQYFGPGTRLTVL.

V and J are TRBV5-1 and TRBJ2-1; TRBD2 matches 8 bases. The CDR3 totals 19 residues. V lost 0 bases to trimming and J lost 7 bases; unmatched junction nucleotides: 18. CDR1 is SGHRS, CDR2 YFSETQ, per germline. The CDR3 coding sequence is TGCGCCAGCAGCTTGGACCCCGCTTCAAGCGGGGGAACGGTGAATGAGCAGTTCTTC. Protein product: CASSLDPASSGGTVNEQFF.

In this sample, this clonotype turned up a few times. V usage is TRBV7-9 and J usage is TRBJ2-5; D is tentatively TRBD1 or TRBD2 (5 bases each). Per germline, CDR1 SEHNR and CDR2 FQNEAQ (reference sequence). This CDR3 has 15 residues. Between the trimmed V and J ends, which lost 0 bases and 8 bases, there was a span of 16 bases. CDR3 coding DNA: TGTGCCAGCAGCTTAGCTGGCCGTCGGGGACGAACCCAGTACTTC. Protein sequence: CASSLAGRRGRTQYF.

The gene calls are TRBV6-7 and TRBJ1-5, with D possibly TRBD1 on 5 matching bases. TRBV6-7 is filed as an ORF, its function uncertain. V lost 0 bases to trimming and J lost 0 bases, with 12 bases between them. The CDR3 has 17 residues. In nucleotides, the CDR3 is TGTGCCAGCAGTTACTCGAGTCGGGGGTTTAGCAATCAGCCCCAGCATTTT. This gives the protein CASSYSSRGFSNQPQHF.

This clonotype has a handful of counts. The chain joins TRBV12-3 or TRBV12-4 to TRBJ2-1; D may be TRBD2 (6 bases). Trimming took off 3 bases at V and 7 bases at J, with 10 bases between the two ends. This CDR3 region has 13 residues. For the CDR3, the DNA is TGTGCCAGCAGTTTCGGGAGTGGGAATGAGCAGTTCTTC. This sequence encodes CASSFGSGNEQFF.

This clonotype came up a few times. V usage is TRBV6-5 and J usage is TRBJ2-1; 8 nucleotides match TRBD2. In germline, CDR1 is MNHEY, CDR2 SVGAGI. V lost 0 bases to trimming and J lost 4 bases; unmatched junction nucleotides: 17. CDR3 length: 20 amino acids. This chain's CDR3 is CASSYSTSGRRWGRYNEQFF. The CDR3 DNA follows: TGTGCCAGCAGTTACTCGACGAGCGGGAGACGATGGGGGAGGTACAATGAGCAGTTCTTC.

V is TRBV5-1 and J is TRBJ2-1; no reliable D call. Deletions cut 0 bases from V and 9 bases from J, with 10 bases between. Germline-derived CDR1 and CDR2 are SGHRS and YFSETQ. This CDR3 comprises 13 residues. CDR3 in DNA: TGCGCCAGCAGCTTGGACAGCACGGCTGAGCAGTTCTTC. Translating gives CASSLDSTAEQFF. The whole variable domain, remainder taken from reference TRBV5-1 and TRBJ2-1, is KAGVTQTPRYLIKTRGQQVTLSCSPISGHRSVSWYQQTPGQGLQFLFEYFSETQRNKGNFPGRFSGRQFSNSRSEMNVSTLELGDSALYLCASSLDSTAEQFFGPGTRLTVL.

The CDR3 nucleotides are TGCAGTGCTAGAGATTCCGGGTCCCTTGGCTACACCTTC. As protein: CSARDSGSLGYTF. The chain uses TRBV20-1 and TRBJ1-2; D remains ambiguous. This CDR3 is built from 13 residues. V was pared by 0 bases and J by 7 bases, with 12 bases between. The V gene's germline CDR1 is DFQATT and CDR2 SNEGSKA (reference sequence).

V gene TRBV14 combines with J gene TRBJ2-5; D is ambiguous. The CDR3 is 12 residues long. Germline V gene lookup returns CDR1 SGHDN and CDR2 FVKESK. V gave up 3 bases and J gave up 7 bases, with 9 bases separating them. CDR3: CASSQEKGTQYF. The CDR3 region has the DNA TGTGCCAGCAGCCAGGAGAAAGGGACCCAGTACTTC. The full variable domain, its missing parts supplied by reference TRBV14 and TRBJ2-5, is EAGVTQFPSHSVIEKGQTVTLRCDPISGHDNLYWYRRVMGKEIKFLLHFVKESKQDESGMPNNRFLAERTGGTYSTLKVQPAELEDSGVYFCASSQEKGTQYFGPGTRLLVL.

CDR3 region: CASSRRTQGNTEAFF. The CDR3 nucleotides are TGTGCCAGCAGTCGGCGGACACAGGGGAACACTGAAGCTTTCTTT. The chain joins TRBV5-8 to TRBJ1-1, with a tentative D call TRBD1 (6 bases). V dropped 5 bases and J dropped 1 base, with 15 bases sitting between them. CDR1 SGHTS and CDR2 YDEGEE come from the germline V gene. This CDR3 contains 15 residues.

This clonotype was detected a few times. At one end, the junction sequence differs from germline, possibly due to a read error. V is TRBV7-7 and J is TRBJ2-1, with TRBD2 matching over 12 bases. CDR1 is SSHAT and CDR2 is FNYEAQ in the germline V gene (reference sequence). The CDR3 runs to 18 residues. CDR3 sequence (DNA): TGTGCTAGCAGCTTAGCGTACTCTAGCGGGAGGGACTACAATGAGCAGTTCTTC. Amino acid sequence: CASSLAYSSGRDYNEQFF.

The chain links TRBV6-1 to TRBJ1-2; 7 nucleotides align to TRBD1. Germline V gives CDR1 MNHNS, CDR2 SASEGT. After removal of 8 bases from V and 8 bases from J, the junction contained 11 bases not matched to a gene. The CDR3 contains 13 residues. The CDR3 protein is CASWPQGEWGYTF. CDR3 DNA: TGTGCCAGCTGGCCTCAGGGGGAATGGGGCTACACCTTC.